This TCR beta chain appears in the sequencing data of a study of blood T cells in healthy people across ages. A second PCR, run for about 6 to 12 cycles, used a sample-barcoded 5' primer plus a J-beta primer mix. With 12 random nucleotides, a template-switch adaptor tagged each individual cDNA molecule. TCRdb analysed the 5' RACE reads with MiXCR anew, one entry per CDR3 protein. The profile shows fewer than 1,000,000 distinct CDR3 sequences, under 45% of them singletons. The CDR3 has 13 amino acids. Trimming removed 5 bases from V and 1 base from J, with 8 bases in between. The germline gives CDR1 SEHNR, CDR2 FQNEAQ (reference sequence).

The TCR sequence derives from a man in his fifties or sixties in good health. V usage is TRBV7-9 and J usage is TRBJ2-5; no definite D call. The sequencing sample was made of blood. The CDR3 region is CASSIYAQETQYF. DNA of the CDR3: TGTGCCAGCAGCATCTACGCCCAAGAGACCCAGTACTTC.